This TCR beta chain originates from a study of shared clonotypes between healthy human individuals. Study information: Each donor's CD8 memory used one plate, CD8 naive two, each CD4 subset three.

General observations from the study: Sorted-subset sequencing was shown by rarefaction to be incomplete despite large depth. Clonotype sharing among donors likely depends on sequencing depth.

Trimming removed 8 bases at V and 2 bases at J, with 16 bases between. The germline CDR1 and CDR2 sequences are SGHAT and FQNNGV. The CDR3 spans 14 residues. This table comes from immunoSEQ multiplex PCR, and its TCRdb copy is limited to in-frame clones, with some not included. The profile shows about 2 million clones, roughly 94% of them singletons. With regard to this clone: Its antigen is currently unknown.

The gene calls are TRBV11-2 and TRBJ2-7; a possible D gene is TRBD2 (7 bases). Sequenced: naive CD4+ T cells sorted from blood. The sample's subset: CD45RA+ positively selected. The TCR was taken from a man younger than 35 in good health. The CDR3 DNA follows: TGTGCCAGCTCCTGGGGGGGCCCGACCTACGAGCAGTACTTC. Translated: CASSWGGPTYEQYF.